This is a list of T cell receptor beta chains from one sample in a study of TIL therapy for anti-PD-1-resistant metastatic lung cancer. The data were produced by immunoSEQ multiplex PCR, yet TCRdb's version contains in-frame clones alone and is incomplete. The sample has around 50,000 clones; over 70% are singletons. This sample comprised blood, obtained at baseline. These receptors originate from a person between 30 and 79 years old with non-small cell lung cancer. The CDR3 runs from the conserved cysteine through the conserved F or W. Fields, in order: D gene, J gene, V gene, clone size, CDR3 protein, CDR3 DNA. The D gene is left open where the match is weak. Clone size, where shown, is once, few, many, or a class for clones that have expanded.

>.|TRBJ2-2|TRBV2|.
CASRVTGVLTGELFF
TGTGCCAGCAGGGTCACCGGGGTTTTAACCGGGGAGCTGTTTTTT
>.|TRBJ2-2|TRBV6-4|few
CASSGPHDRRQGSGELFF
TGTGCCAGCAGTGGTCCCCACGACAGGAGGCAGGGTAGCGGGGAGCTGTTTTTT
>TRBD2|TRBJ2-3|TRBV7-9|.
CASSDSGARTDTQYF
TGTGCCAGCAGCGATAGCGGGGCCCGCACAGATACGCAGTATTTT
>.|TRBJ1-1|TRBV7-3|.
CASSLQRGQNTEAFF
TGTGCCAGCAGCCTCCAGAGGGGCCAGAACACTGAAGCTTTCTTT
>.|TRBJ1-5|TRBV6-1|.
CASSDMQGWAQPQHF
TGTGCCAGCAGTGACATGCAGGGGTGGGCTCAGCCCCAGCATTTT
>TRBD1|TRBJ2-3|TRBV29-1|.
CSVRGQGRTDTQYF
TGCAGCGTGAGGGGGCAGGGCCGGACAGATACGCAGTATTTT
>.|TRBJ2-5|TRBV9|once
CASSVAEGLKETQYF
TGTGCCAGCAGCGTAGCTGAGGGGTTAAAAGAGACCCAGTACTTC
>.|TRBJ2-1|TRBV4-2|.
CASSRQGELYNEQFF
TGTGCCAGCAGCCGGCAAGGGGAGCTCTACAATGAGCAGTTCTTC
>.|TRBJ1-1|TRBV5-6|.
CASSQISWGNTEAFF
TGTGCCAGCAGCCAGATCTCCTGGGGGAACACTGAAGCTTTCTTT
>.|TRBJ2-1|TRBV7-3|.
CASRSHSNSQQFF
TGTGCCAGCAGGAGCCATTCCAACTCTCAGCAGTTCTTC
>TRBD2|TRBJ2-1|TRBV7-9|.
CASSSLTSGGDNEQFF
TGTGCCAGCAGCTCTCTGACTAGCGGGGGGGACAATGAGCAGTTCTTC
>TRBD2|TRBJ2-1|TRBV19|.
CASSSSGRGYEQFF
TGTGCCAGTAGTTCTAGCGGGAGAGGGTATGAGCAGTTCTTC
>.|TRBJ2-7|TRBV7-9|.
CASSLGDIISYEQYF
TGTGCCAGCAGCTTGGGCGACATTATATCCTACGAGCAGTACTTC
>TRBD2|TRBJ2-7|TRBV28|few
CASSAGRGDSYEQYF
TGTGCCAGCAGCGCCGGACGGGGGGACTCCTACGAGCAGTACTTC
>.|TRBJ2-3|TRBV16|.
CASSQYQGTSTDTQYF
TGTGCCAGCAGCCAATACCAGGGAACTAGCACAGATACGCAGTATTTT
>TRBD2|TRBJ2-1|TRBV5-1|.
CASSPSGDTYNEQFF
TGCGCCAGCAGCCCTAGCGGGGACACCTACAATGAGCAGTTCTTC
>TRBD1|TRBJ1-1|TRBV5-5|few
CASSSRWFRGNSKAFF
TGTGCCAGCAGCTCGCGCTGGTTCAGGGGGAATAGCAAAGCTTTCTTT
>.|TRBJ1-3|TRBV9|.
CASSVADIRSSGNTIYF
TGTGCCAGCAGCGTAGCCGATATTCGCAGCTCTGGAAACACCATATATTTT
>.|TRBJ2-1|TRBV21-1|.
CAARFLEGSGRANEQFF
TGTGCCGCCCGCTTTCTAGAGGGAAGCGGGAGGGCCAATGAGCAGTTCTTC
>.|TRBJ1-1|TRBV6-5|.
CASSFQSGGTEAFF
TGTGCCAGCAGTTTCCAGTCGGGTGGCACTGAAGCTTTCTTT
>.|TRBJ1-4|TRBV4-2|many
CASSPERQNNEKLFF
TGTGCCAGCAGCCCAGAAAGACAGAATAATGAAAAACTGTTTTTT
>.|TRBJ2-2|TRBV2|.
CASIPQRWRIYTGELFF
TGTGCCAGCATCCCTCAGCGTTGGCGGATATACACCGGGGAGCTGTTTTTT
>TRBD2|TRBJ2-3|TRBV11-3|many
CASSLAGGPDTQYF
TGTGCCAGCAGCTTAGCGGGGGGGCCAGATACGCAGTATTTT
>.|TRBJ2-7|TRBV7-2|.
CASRPNRDTTYEQYF
TGTGCCAGCAGGCCCAACCGGGACACGACTTACGAGCAGTACTTC
>TRBD1|TRBJ1-1|TRBV23-1|few
CASSRFGRQGRGTEAFF
TGCGCCAGCAGTCGGTTTGGGAGACAGGGAAGAGGCACTGAAGCTTTCTTT
>.|TRBJ1-3|TRBV18|few
CASSPQGVSGNTIYF
TGTGCCAGCTCACCACAGGGGGTCTCTGGAAACACCATATATTTT
>.|TRBJ2-7|TRBV6-6|once
CASRVGVRTYEQYF
TGTGCCAGCAGGGTTGGTGTGCGGACCTACGAGCAGTACTTC
>TRBD1|TRBJ2-1|TRBV10-3|.
CAISESDRSSYNEQFF
TGTGCCATCAGTGAGTCGGACAGGAGCTCCTACAATGAGCAGTTCTTC
>.|TRBJ1-1|TRBV28|.
CASSFFGRIAEAFF
TGTGCCAGCAGTTTTTTTGGTAGGATTGCTGAAGCTTTCTTT
>.|TRBJ2-7|TRBV7-6|once
CASSSIQGVHEQYF
TGTGCCAGCAGCTCGATACAGGGTGTCCACGAGCAGTACTTC
>.|TRBJ2-7|TRBV2|.
CASSQQIYEQYF
TGTGCCAGCAGTCAACAGATCTACGAGCAGTACTTC
>TRBD1|TRBJ1-6|TRBV28|.
CASSPGQDNSPLHF
TGTGCCAGCAGTCCGGGACAGGATAATTCACCCCTCCACTTT
>.|TRBJ2-2|TRBV19|once
CASIRTLGGTGELFF
TGTGCCAGTATAAGGACTCTGGGAGGTACCGGGGAGCTGTTTTTT
>.|TRBJ2-5|TRBV7-6|.
CASSLVRDQGTQYF
TGTGCCAGCAGCTTAGTACGGGACCAAGGGACCCAGTACTTC
>TRBD1|TRBJ2-7|TRBV7-2|.
CASSLNRGSSYEQYF
TGTGCCAGCAGCTTAAACAGGGGGAGCTCCTACGAGCAGTACTTC
>.|TRBJ2-2|TRBV27|.
CASSLGVTTGELFF
TGTGCCAGCAGTTTAGGGGTAACCACCGGGGAGCTGTTTTTT
>TRBD1|TRBJ1-5|TRBV9|.
CASSVEGANNQPQHF
TGTGCCAGCAGCGTAGAGGGGGCTAACAATCAGCCCCAGCATTTT
>.|TRBJ2-1|TRBV7-9|.
CASSQTTNEQFF
TGTGCCAGCAGCCAAACTACCAATGAGCAGTTCTTC
>TRBD1|TRBJ1-4|TRBV9|.
CASSVSPGQENEKLFF
TGTGCCAGCAGCGTGAGCCCGGGACAGGAAAATGAAAAACTGTTTTTT
>TRBD1|TRBJ2-6|TRBV27|.
CASSLAGQGALGANVLTF
TGTGCCAGCAGTTTGGCCGGACAGGGGGCGCTTGGGGCCAACGTCCTGACTTTC
>.|TRBJ1-2|TRBV27|.
CASRPGGYYGYTF
TGTGCCAGCAGGCCGGGTGGCTACTATGGCTACACCTTC
>.|TRBJ2-1|TRBV30|.
CAWSVRPRGSEFF
TGTGCCTGGAGTGTACGCCCCAGGGGATCGGAGTTCTTC
>.|TRBJ1-1|TRBV6-5|few
CASSYRAGNSEAFF
TGTGCCAGCAGTTACCGGGCCGGGAACTCTGAAGCTTTCTTT
>.|TRBJ1-6|TRBV2|.
CASLGPGQKNSPLHF
TGTGCCAGCCTTGGTCCGGGACAAAAAAATTCACCCCTCCACTTT
>TRBD2|TRBJ2-3|TRBV27|.
CASSSRLAGEDTQYF
TGTGCCAGCAGTTCAAGACTAGCGGGAGAGGATACGCAGTATTTT
>TRBD1|TRBJ2-3|TRBV2|.
CASRGQLISTDTQYF
TGTGCCAGCAGGGGACAGTTAATCTCCACAGATACGCAGTATTTT
>.|TRBJ2-3|TRBV5-4|few
CASSSDLISTDTQYF
TGTGCCAGCAGCTCTGACCTCATCAGCACAGATACGCAGTATTTT
>TRBD2|TRBJ2-7|TRBV28|.
CASSSGGLAGGFHQIYEQYF
TGTGCCAGCAGTTCCGGAGGTCTAGCGGGGGGCTTCCACCAGATCTACGAGCAGTACTTC
>TRBD2|TRBJ2-7|TRBV4-1|.
CASSGLVSRYEQYF
TGCGCCAGCAGCGGACTAGTTTCCCGCTACGAGCAGTACTTC
>.|TRBJ2-7|TRBV5-6|.
CASSALGGSVYEQYF
TGTGCCAGCAGCGCCTTAGGGGGGTCGGTTTACGAGCAGTACTTC
>.|TRBJ2-1|TRBV29-1|once
CSGWASYNEQFF
TGCAGTGGCTGGGCCTCCTACAATGAGCAGTTCTTC
>.|TRBJ2-7|TRBV27|.
CASSIAGGPDEQYF
TGTGCCAGCAGTATCGCCGGGGGGCCCGACGAGCAGTACTTC
>.|TRBJ2-7|TRBV7-9|few
CASSFRESSYEQYF
TGTGCCAGCAGCTTCAGGGAGAGCTCCTACGAGCAGTACTTC